Given below is one T cell receptor beta chain in context. The CDR3 totals 12 residues. V was pared by 0 bases and J by 0 bases, with 2 bases between. From germline, CDR1 is DFQATT and CDR2 SNEGSKA (reference sequence). The sample originates from a study of Graves' ophthalmopathy and Graves' hyperthyroidism. About the research overall: Peripheral blood (taken before any treatment) was collected at initial diagnosis.

Transcripts of RNA were the source for amplifying TCR beta CDR3 regions. In the first round, RT-PCR was carried out with HTBI primers, and a multiplex PCR formed the second round. TCRdb processed the multiplex PCR reads anew with MiXCR; each CDR3 protein has one entry. The sample holds 230,000 or so distinct CDR3 sequences, less than 55% seen once. The sequencing input was peripheral blood. The rearrangement links TRBV20-1 to TRBJ1-2; D unclear. The sequence was obtained from an adult man with Graves' ophthalmopathy. Here the CDR3 DNA reads TGCAGTGCTAGAGAAGCTAACTATGGCTACACCTTC. This codes for CSAREANYGYTF.